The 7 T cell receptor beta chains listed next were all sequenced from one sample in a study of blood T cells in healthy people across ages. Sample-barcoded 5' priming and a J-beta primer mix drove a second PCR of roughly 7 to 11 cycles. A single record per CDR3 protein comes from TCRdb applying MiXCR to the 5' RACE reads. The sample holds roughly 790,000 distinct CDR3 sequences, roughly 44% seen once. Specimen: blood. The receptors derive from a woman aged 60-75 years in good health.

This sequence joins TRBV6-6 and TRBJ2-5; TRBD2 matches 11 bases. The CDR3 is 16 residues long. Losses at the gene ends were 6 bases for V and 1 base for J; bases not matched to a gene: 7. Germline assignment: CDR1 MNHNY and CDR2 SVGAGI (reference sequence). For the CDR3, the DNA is TGTGCCAGCAGCCTCACTAGCGGGGGATTCCAAGAGACCCAGTACTTC. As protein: CASSLTSGGFQETQYF.

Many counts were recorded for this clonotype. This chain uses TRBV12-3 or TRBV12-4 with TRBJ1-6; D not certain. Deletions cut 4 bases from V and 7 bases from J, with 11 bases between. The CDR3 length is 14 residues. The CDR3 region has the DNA TGTGCCAGCAGTTGGAACAGACCCAATTCACCCCTCCACTTT. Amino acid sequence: CASSWNRPNSPLHF.

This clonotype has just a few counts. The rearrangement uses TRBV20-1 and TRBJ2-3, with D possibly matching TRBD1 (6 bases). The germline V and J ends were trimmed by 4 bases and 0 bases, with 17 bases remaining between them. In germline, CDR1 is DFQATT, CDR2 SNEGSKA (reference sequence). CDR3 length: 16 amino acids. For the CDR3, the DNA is TGCAGTGCTAATTCTTTGGGGGACACTAGCACAGATACGCAGTATTTT. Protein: CSANSLGDTSTDTQYF.

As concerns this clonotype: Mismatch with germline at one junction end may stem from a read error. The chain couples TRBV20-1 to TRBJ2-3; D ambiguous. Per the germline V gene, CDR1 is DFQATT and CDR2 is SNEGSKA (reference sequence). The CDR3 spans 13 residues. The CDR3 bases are TGCAGTGCTGGAGAGACTGGCACAGATACGCAGTATTTT. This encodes CSAGETGTDTQYF.

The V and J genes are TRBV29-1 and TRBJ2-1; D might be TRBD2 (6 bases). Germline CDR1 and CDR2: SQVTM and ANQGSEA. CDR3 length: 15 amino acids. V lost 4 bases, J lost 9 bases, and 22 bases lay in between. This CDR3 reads CSVGWSGPGGGEQFF. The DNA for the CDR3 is TGCAGCGTTGGGTGGTCTGGGCCCGGGGGTGGTGAGCAGTTCTTC.

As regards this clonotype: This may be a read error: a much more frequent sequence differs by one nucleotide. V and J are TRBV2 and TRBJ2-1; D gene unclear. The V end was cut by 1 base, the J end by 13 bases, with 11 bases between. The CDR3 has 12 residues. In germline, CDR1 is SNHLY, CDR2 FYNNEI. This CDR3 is CASSEVPETQFF. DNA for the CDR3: TGTGCCAGCAGTGAAGTCCCGGAGACCCAGTTCTTC.

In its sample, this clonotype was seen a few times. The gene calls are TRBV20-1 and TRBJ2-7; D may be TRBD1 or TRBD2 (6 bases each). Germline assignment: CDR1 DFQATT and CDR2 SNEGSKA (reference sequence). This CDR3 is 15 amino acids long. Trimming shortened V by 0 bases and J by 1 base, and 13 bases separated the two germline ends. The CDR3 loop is CSARDYGGGSYEQYF. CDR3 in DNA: TGCAGTGCTAGAGATTACGGGGGCGGATCCTACGAGCAGTACTTC.